The 20 T cell receptor beta chains presented below share a single source sample, sequenced in a study of blood T cells in healthy people across ages. Combining a sample-barcoded 5' primer with a J-beta primer mix, a second PCR ran for roughly 7 to 12 cycles. TCRdb re-analysed the 5' RACE reads in MiXCR, keeping a single row per CDR3 protein. The sample lists roughly 800,000 distinct CDR3 sequences, 25% occurring once. These sequences were also reported in another study, on T cells of mothers and their children.

Sequenced sample: blood. The receptors originated from a boy aged 10-17 years in good health.

The table lists this clonotype with a few counts. The CDR3 here is CASSAPGQGWETQYF. The CDR3 DNA is TGTGCCAGCAGCGCGCCAGGACAGGGGTGGGAGACCCAGTACTTC. The V gene is TRBV7-9, the J gene TRBJ2-5; 9 positions agree with TRBD1. Germline lookup yields CDR1 SEHNR and CDR2 FQNEAQ (reference sequence). The trim removed 5 bases at V and 5 bases at J, leaving 9 bases unmatched. The CDR3 sequence is 15 residues long.

A few counts support this clonotype. The chain carries TRBV29-1 and TRBJ2-7; 9 positions agree with TRBD1. The CDR3 covers 15 residues. Losses at the gene ends were 2 bases for V and 5 bases for J; bases not matched to a gene: 10. CDR1 SQVTM and CDR2 ANQGSEA come from the germline V gene. This CDR3 is CSVESYRDRVHEQYF. As DNA, the CDR3 is TGCAGCGTTGAAAGCTACCGGGACAGGGTCCACGAGCAGTACTTC.

This clonotype has more than one count but fewer than ten. This chain uses TRBV18 with TRBJ2-7; possible D gene TRBD2, 6 bases. V lost 0 bases, J lost 2 bases, and 14 bases lay in between. CDR3 length: 16 residues. Germline V gene data show CDR1 as KGHSH and CDR2 as LQKENI. The CDR3 DNA sequence: TGTGCCAGCTCACCACCCGGGGTAGCGGCCGCCTACGAGCAGTACTTC. This codes for CASSPPGVAAAYEQYF.

This clonotype appeared a few times. The chain links TRBV5-6 to TRBJ2-2; D is perhaps TRBD1 (5 bases). V shed 0 bases and J shed 7 bases, with 13 bases lying between them. CDR3 length: 15 residues. The V gene's germline CDR1 is SGHDT and CDR2 YYEEEE. CDR3 nucleotides: TGTGCCAGCAGCTTGGTATCAGGGTCCTTCGGGGAGCTGTTTTTT. Translation gives CASSLVSGSFGELFF.

This clonotype was seen more than once but under ten times. The J gene is TRBJ2-3, the V gene TRBV20-1; possible D gene TRBD2, 5 bases. Germline loops: CDR1 DFQATT, CDR2 SNEGSKA (reference sequence). The length of the CDR3 is 14 residues. Trimming cost V 0 bases and J 2 bases, with 9 bases left between them. CDR3 loop: CSARDRGNTDTQYF. The CDR3 DNA reads as TGCAGTGCTAGAGATCGAGGGAACACAGATACGCAGTATTTT.

V usage is TRBV29-1 and J usage is TRBJ2-5; D possibly corresponds to TRBD2 (5 bases). The CDR3 is made up of 15 amino acids. V was pared by 7 bases and J by 3 bases, with 21 bases between. Germline CDR1 and CDR2: SQVTM and ANQGSEA. In DNA form, the CDR3 reads TGCAGCGCTGACCCCAGGACTGCCAACGAAGAGACCCAGTACTTC. Translated, it gives CSADPRTANEETQYF.

This clonotype has a handful of counts. The chain employs TRBV20-1 and TRBJ2-5; the D gene is possibly TRBD2 (5 bases). The germline gives CDR1 DFQATT, CDR2 SNEGSKA (reference sequence). There are 16 residues in the CDR3. The V and J ends lost 5 bases and 0 bases respectively, with 19 bases between them. The CDR3 bases are TGCAGTGCTGGACCAGAGCGGTACAGCTACCAAGAGACCCAGTACTTC. Amino acids: CSAGPERYSYQETQYF.

This clonotype has more than one count but fewer than ten. At one end the junction does not follow the germline gene, possibly because of a read error. The chain is built from TRBV18 and TRBJ2-7, with 8 positions matching TRBD2. Germline assignment: CDR1 KGHSH and CDR2 LQKENI. CDR3 length: 15 amino acids. Here the CDR3 reads CASSPLAGWGYEQNF. The CDR3 nucleotides are TGTGCCAGCTCACCACTAGCGGGATGGGGCTACGAGCAGAACTTC.

For this clonotype: At one of its ends the junction is not consistent with the germline gene, which may arise from a read error. The CDR3 is CASTSAISGNTVYF. The CDR3, as DNA: TGTGCCAGCACCTCTGCGATTTCTGGAAACACCGTATATTTT. The V gene is TRBV2, the J gene TRBJ1-3, with unresolved D. The CDR3 extends over 14 amino acids. The germline V gene encodes CDR1 SNHLY and CDR2 FYNNEI.

The chain carries TRBV6-5 and TRBJ2-7; D perhaps matches TRBD1 (5 bases). The germline V gene has CDR1 MNHEY and CDR2 SVGAGI. The CDR3 runs to 13 residues. V lost 2 bases to trimming and J lost 2 bases, with 7 bases between them. CDR3 residues: CASSYDSTYEQYF. The CDR3 DNA is TGTGCCAGCAGTTACGACAGTACCTACGAGCAGTACTTC.

The gene calls are TRBV5-1 and TRBJ2-3, with no clear D. The ends were cut back, 4 bases at V and 6 bases at J, with 9 bases in the middle. Germline V gene sequence: CDR1 SGHRS, CDR2 YFSETQ. This CDR3 is 12 amino acids long. CDR3 sequence reads: CASSQNSDTQYF. As DNA, the CDR3 is TGCGCCAGCAGCCAGAACTCGGATACGCAGTATTTT.

This clonotype occurred a few times. This sequence joins TRBV20-1 and TRBJ2-5, with D tentatively TRBD2 (6 bases). The V gene lost 3 bases and the J gene lost 4 bases, with 15 bases spanning the gap. This CDR3 contains 14 residues. Germline-derived CDR1 and CDR2 are DFQATT and SNEGSKA (reference sequence). The CDR3 sequence: CSASASEPPETQYF. CDR3 in DNA: TGCAGTGCTAGTGCTAGCGAGCCCCCAGAGACCCAGTACTTC.

Of note for this clonotype: The junction departs from the called germline gene at one end, perhaps through a read error. The chain carries TRBV12-3 or TRBV12-4 and TRBJ2-1, with TRBD1 matching over 9 bases. This CDR3 has 12 amino acids. CDR3 coding DNA: TGTGCCAGCAGTTTTCAGGGACAGGGTATGCTCTTC. It specifies CASSFQGQGMLF.

The chain employs TRBV20-1 and TRBJ2-2, with 9 nucleotides matching TRBD2. Germline CDR1 and CDR2: DFQATT and SNEGSKA (reference sequence). The CDR3 has 14 amino acids. Trimming cost V 4 bases and J 6 bases; bases outside gene matches: 6. CDR3 loop: CSAMVAGVAGELFF. The CDR3 bases are TGCAGTGCTATGGTAGCGGGAGTCGCCGGGGAGCTGTTTTTT.

This clonotype was detected only a few times. The chain uses TRBV6-1 and TRBJ1-4; D unclear. V lost 2 bases to trimming and J lost 4 bases, with 8 bases between them. This CDR3 comprises 14 residues. The V gene's germline CDR1 is MNHNS and CDR2 SASEGT. This CDR3 reads CASSEPGHNEKLFF. As DNA, the CDR3 is TGTGCCAGCAGTGAACCGGGTCATAATGAAAAACTGTTTTTT.

Only a few counts were recorded for this clonotype. The J gene is TRBJ2-1, the V gene TRBV13; a weak D match, TRBD2 (5 bases). The CDR3 extends over 15 amino acids. V lost 4 bases and J 7 bases, leaving 17 bases between the germline ends. Per the germline V gene, CDR1 is PRHDT and CDR2 is FYEKMQ (reference sequence). CDR3 loop: CASSSAEGFGNEQFF. In DNA form, the CDR3 reads TGTGCCAGCAGCTCGGCCGAGGGTTTTGGGAATGAGCAGTTCTTC. The full variable domain, rest sourced from reference TRBV13 and TRBJ2-1, is AAGVIQSPRHLIKEKRETATLKCYPIPRHDTVYWYQQGPGQDPQFLISFYEKMQSDKGSIPDRFSAQQFSDYHSELNMSSLELGDSALYFCASSSAEGFGNEQFFGPGTRLTVL.

This clonotype has just one count. The J gene is TRBJ1-5, the V gene TRBV3-1; TRBD1 is a possible D gene (6 bases). CDR1 LGHDT and CDR2 YNNKEL come from the germline V gene (reference sequence). V gave up 3 bases and J gave up 5 bases, with 23 bases separating them. The length of the CDR3 is 18 residues. This CDR3 reads CASSHTADGRGAHQPQHF. CDR3 bases: TGTGCCAGCAGCCATACCGCTGACGGGAGGGGGGCGCATCAGCCCCAGCATTTT.

The chain is built from TRBV15 and TRBJ2-7, with D tentatively TRBD1 or TRBD2 (5 bases each). Deletions cut 1 base from V and 2 bases from J, with 9 bases between. The CDR3 consists of 14 residues. CDR1 is LNHNV and CDR2 is YYDKDF in the germline V gene (reference sequence). This chain's CDR3 is CATSRGGVTYEQYF. CDR3 bases: TGTGCCACCAGCAGAGGAGGGGTAACCTACGAGCAGTACTTC.

This clonotype was seen ten or more times. V usage is TRBV5-5 and J usage is TRBJ1-4; D unclear. The length of the CDR3 is 14 residues. Per germline, CDR1 SGHKS and CDR2 YYEKEE (reference sequence). V was shortened by 4 bases and J by 6 bases, with 13 bases between the two germline ends. CDR3 protein: CASSPRDSHEKLFF. The CDR3 nucleotides read TGTGCCAGCAGCCCAAGGGATTCCCATGAAAAACTGTTTTTT.

This clonotype was seen more than once but under ten times. The genes are TRBV2 and TRBJ1-6, with D unresolved. The CDR3 has 15 residues. V dropped 2 bases and J dropped 5 bases, with 10 bases sitting between them. Germline-derived CDR1 and CDR2 are SNHLY and FYNNEI. The CDR3 loop reads CASSEIGQDNSPLHF. The CDR3, as DNA: TGTGCCAGCAGTGAAATTGGGCAGGATAATTCACCCCTCCACTTT.